This TCR beta chain was captured by sequencing in a study of blood T cell repertoires in COVID-19. Study overall: Acute and convalescent COVID-19 specimens originated in the United States, Italy and Spain.

Individuals aged roughly 18 to 90 years were recruited from 24 US areas. Cohort 3 donors were reported recovered after two negative PCRs, clearance, or symptom resolution. Clones were sequenced by immunoSEQ multiplex PCR, and TCRdb holds only the in-frame ones, with some missing. The top ten hold about 9.4% of the sample, which has around 390,000 clones, approximately 90% seen once. V was cut by 6 bases and J by 2 bases, with 11 bases left in between. This CDR3 is built from 13 residues. CDR1 and CDR2 from the germline V gene are MNHEY and SMNVEV (reference sequence). Sequencing was carried out using PBMCs or T cells enriched from blood (not recorded which). V is TRBV27 and J is TRBJ2-7; D might be TRBD1 (6 bases). The receptor comes from a woman aged 45-60 years who had recovered from COVID-19. The CDR3 protein is CASSPWGPYEQYF. CDR3 in DNA: TGTGCCAGCAGCCCTTGGGGGCCCTACGAGCAGTACTTC.